This TCR beta chain was retrieved from a study of metastatic and nonmetastatic thyroid tumors. CDR1 is SGHRS, CDR2 YFSETQ, per germline. The V and J ends lost 2 bases and 9 bases respectively, with 21 bases between them. CDR3 length: 16 amino acids. Thyroid surgery was performed in patients who had received no treatment beforehand. TCRdb recomputed clones from the PCR reads via MiXCR. Of 5,500 to 7,000 clones listed, approximately 18% are singletons. The clonotype was recovered from a female donor with papillary thyroid cancer or a benign thyroid nodule (not recorded which). Some clones in this sample may be carry-over from other donors' samples. The chain links TRBV5-1 to TRBJ1-3, with D maybe TRBD1 (6 bases). Sequencing used adjacent normal tissue. The CDR3 loop reads CASSLFGQRSASTIYF. CDR3 sequence (DNA): TGCGCCAGCAGCTTATTTGGACAGCGCTCGGCGAGCACCATATATTTT.